One and the same sample provided the 18 T cell receptor beta chains below, sequenced in a study of blood T cell repertoires in COVID-19. The assay was immunoSEQ multiplex PCR, and TCRdb's table has in-frame clones only and misses some. The repertoire holds 45,000 to 65,000 clones, with roughly 88% as singletons. Sequencing was carried out using peripheral blood. The receptor set was obtained from a man aged 30 to 45 with COVID-19, enrolled during active disease.

The rearrangement links TRBV6-5 to TRBJ1-1; a possible D gene is TRBD1 (6 bases). The V and J ends lost 5 bases and 0 bases respectively, with 13 bases between them. The CDR3 consists of 15 residues. CDR1 and CDR2 (germline): MNHEY, SVGAGI. CDR3 in DNA: TGTGCCAGCAGTAAGCGGACAGACATGAACACTGAAGCTTTCTTT. Translation: CASSKRTDMNTEAFF.

V usage is TRBV11-3 and J usage is TRBJ2-7; D possibly corresponds to TRBD1 (6 bases). Per the germline V gene, CDR1 is SGHNT and CDR2 is YENEEA. Trimming took 5 bases from V and 7 from J, leaving 15 bases between them. The CDR3 runs to 13 residues. The CDR3 sequence is CASSREQGKEQYF. In DNA, the CDR3 is TGTGCCAGCAGCCGAGAACAGGGAAAGGAGCAGTACTTC. Combining the CDR3 with reference TRBV11-3 and TRBJ2-7 gives the whole variable domain EAGVVQSPRYKIIEKKQPVAFWCNPISGHNTLYWYLQNLGQGPELLIRYENEEAVDDSQLPKDRFSAERLKGVDSTLKIQPAELGDSAVYLCASSREQGKEQYFGPGTRLTVT.

The chain couples TRBV28 to TRBJ2-1; D unclear. There are 14 residues in the CDR3. Germline CDR1 and CDR2: MDHEN and SYDVKM. V lost 3 bases and J lost 4, with 10 bases in between. In DNA, the CDR3 is TGTGCCAGCAGTTTCGAACTCGCATACAATGAGCAGTTCTTC. Its translation: CASSFELAYNEQFF.

V gene TRBV28 combines with J gene TRBJ2-7; TRBD2 matches 9 bases. This CDR3 region has 15 residues. The V gene's germline CDR1 is MDHEN and CDR2 SYDVKM. With 3 bases clipped from V and 3 bases from J, the junction kept 6 bases outside the gene matches. The CDR3 DNA is TGTGCCAGCAGTTTGTTGTTAGCGGGGGACTACGAGCAGTACTTC. As protein: CASSLLLAGDYEQYF.

The chain recombines TRBV2 with TRBJ1-2; 9 nucleotides match TRBD1. Per the germline V gene, CDR1 is SNHLY and CDR2 is FYNNEI. This CDR3 is 13 amino acids long. The trim removed 6 bases at V and 7 bases at J, leaving 6 bases unmatched. In DNA form, the CDR3 reads TGTGCCAGCAGGATACAGGGGGCGCGTGGCTACACCTTC. Translated, it gives CASRIQGARGYTF. Variable domain in full (rest from reference TRBV2 and TRBJ1-2): EPEVTQTPSHQVTQMGQEVILRCVPISNHLYFYWYRQILGQKVEFLVSFYNNEISEKSEIFDDQFSVERPDGSNFTLKIRSTKLEDSAMYFCASRIQGARGYTFGSGTRLTVV.

V and J are TRBV9 and TRBJ1-4; 10 bases are a match to TRBD1. Germline values: CDR1 SGDLS, CDR2 YYNGEE. This CDR3 has 15 residues. Germline trimming cut 4 bases from V and 8 bases from J; bases unmatched to any gene: 8. CDR3 amino acids: CASSPDRGRGEKLFF. CDR3 nucleotide sequence: TGTGCCAGCAGCCCTGACAGGGGGCGAGGAGAAAAACTGTTTTTT.

The CDR3 sequence is CAGRPRASNEQFF. DNA for the CDR3: TGTGCCGGACGCCCGCGGGCTAGTAATGAGCAGTTCTTC. This chain joins TRBV2 and TRBJ2-1; a weak D match, TRBD2 (5 bases). V lost 11 bases and J lost 7, with 18 bases in between. The CDR3 loop spans 13 amino acids. Germline V gives CDR1 SNHLY, CDR2 FYNNEI.

The CDR3, as DNA: TGTGCCCTACGAGAGGGCCGGTCTGGCGAGCAGTACTTC. Translating gives CALREGRSGEQYF. The rearrangement joins TRBV30 to TRBJ2-7, with D perhaps TRBD2 (5 bases). Germline-derived CDR1 and CDR2 are GTSNPN and SVGIG (reference sequence). CDR3 length: 13 residues. Trimming took off 8 bases at V and 6 bases at J, with 20 bases between the two ends.

The chain uses TRBV30 and TRBJ1-1; a possible D gene is TRBD1 (6 bases). Trimming removed 6 bases from V and 4 bases from J, with 12 bases in between. The germline gives CDR1 GTSNPN, CDR2 SVGIG (reference sequence). CDR3 size: 12 residues. The CDR3 sequence is CACNRDGTEAFF. The DNA of the CDR3 is TGTGCCTGCAACAGGGACGGCACTGAAGCTTTCTTT.

The CDR3, as DNA: TGTGCCAGCAGTTACGGGAGGGGCCAGTACGAGCAGTACTTC. Residues: CASSYGRGQYEQYF. This rearrangement joins TRBV6-5 to TRBJ2-7; TRBD2 matches at 7 bases. Looked up from germline, CDR1 is MNHEY and CDR2 is SVGAGI. With V trimmed by 2 bases and J by 4 bases, 5 bases remained unmatched. The CDR3 has 14 residues.

The table lists this clone with a count of one. The V and J genes are TRBV5-1 and TRBJ2-7, with 11 bases identical to TRBD1. The V gene end was trimmed by 0 bases and the J gene end by 3 bases; junction bases not matched to a gene: 5. This CDR3 is 16 amino acids long. The V gene's germline CDR1 is SGHRS and CDR2 YFSETQ. The DNA for the CDR3 is TGCGCCAGCAGCTTGGAACCGGGACAGGGGGGCTACGAGCAGTACTTC. Protein sequence: CASSLEPGQGGYEQYF.

The V call is TRBV10-3, the J call TRBJ1-2; 10 nucleotides match TRBD1. The V gene end was trimmed by 2 bases and the J gene end by 4 bases; junction bases not matched to a gene: 1. This CDR3 spans 14 amino acids. Germline V CDR1 and CDR2: ENHRY, SYGVKD. CDR3 in amino acids: CAISEDRGPYGYTF. The DNA for the CDR3 is TGTGCCATCAGTGAGGACAGGGGGCCCTATGGCTACACCTTC.

The chain recombines TRBV29-1 with TRBJ1-5; 7 nucleotides align to TRBD1. Germline CDR1 and CDR2: SQVTM and ANQGSEA. The CDR3 has 13 residues. V shed 6 bases, J shed 3 bases, and the junction held 5 bases outside the gene matches. Written as DNA, the CDR3 is TGCAGCGTACGGACAGGCCCCAATCAGCCCCAGCATTTT. This codes for CSVRTGPNQPQHF.

This sequence joins TRBV7-2 and TRBJ2-7; possible D gene TRBD2, 5 bases. Trimming removed 0 bases at V and 0 bases at J, with 9 bases between. CDR1 is SGHTA and CDR2 is FQGNSA in the germline V gene. This CDR3 is built from 15 residues. DNA for the CDR3: TGTGCCAGCAGCTTAGCGGGAGTTCCCTCCTACGAGCAGTACTTC. This gives the protein CASSLAGVPSYEQYF.

CDR3 amino acids: CASSFFSSDRAEQFF. The CDR3 nucleotides are TGTGCCAGCAGCTTCTTTTCCTCGGACAGGGCTGAGCAGTTCTTC. This chain connects TRBV7-9 to TRBJ2-1; 8 nucleotides align to TRBD1. The CDR3 runs to 15 residues. CDR1 is SEHNR and CDR2 is FQNEAQ in the germline V gene (reference sequence). Losses at the gene ends were 3 bases for V and 9 bases for J; bases not matched to a gene: 10.

The chain couples TRBV19 to TRBJ2-7; 7 positions agree with TRBD1. The CDR3 length is 13 residues. In germline, CDR1 is LNHDA, CDR2 SQIVND (reference sequence). The ends lost 1 base at V and 4 bases at J; junction bases unmatched: 1. As DNA, the CDR3 is TGTGCCAGTAGTATAGTGACAGGGTACGAGCAGTACTTC. It encodes CASSIVTGYEQYF.

This chain links TRBV2 with TRBJ1-5, with D perhaps TRBD1 (6 bases). Trimming stripped 6 bases from V and 4 bases from J, with 10 bases between. This CDR3 is built from 13 residues. Germline V gene sequence: CDR1 SNHLY, CDR2 FYNNEI. CDR3 in DNA: TGTGCCAGCAGGCGGACAGCTAATCAGCCCCAGCATTTT. It translates to CASRRTANQPQHF.

The rearrangement uses TRBV27 and TRBJ2-3; 12 bases match TRBD2. The V segment lost 0 bases and the J segment 3 bases; nucleotides outside the gene matches: 4. CDR3 length equals 17 residues. The germline V gene has CDR1 MNHEY and CDR2 SMNVEV (reference sequence). The CDR3 spells CASSLSPGLAGTDTQYF. The CDR3 DNA sequence: TGTGCCAGCAGTTTATCACCCGGACTAGCGGGAACAGATACGCAGTATTTT.